The rows below give T cell receptor beta chains drawn from one sample of a study of blood T cell repertoires in COVID-19. Profiling relied on immunoSEQ multiplex PCR, and the TCRdb table lists in-frame clones only, not all of them. The sample holds about 180,000 clones, approximately 88% seen once. Specimen: peripheral blood. The receptors derive from a woman aged 45-65 years with acute or convalescent COVID-19. Each CDR3 is given with its conserved first and last residue. Each record gives: J gene, V gene, clone size, D gene, CDR3 protein, CDR3 DNA. A D gene is named only where the DNA matches it firmly. The size field is filled for only some rows; it gives once, few, many or a size class.

TRBJ1-1 | TRBV9 | NA | TRBD1 | CASSQTGATEAFF | TGTGCCAGCAGTCAGACAGGGGCCACTGAAGCTTTCTTT
TRBJ1-3 | TRBV24-1 | NA | NA | CATRSSSGNTIYF | TGTGCCACCAGATCTTCTTCTGGAAACACCATATATTTT
TRBJ1-2 | TRBV9 | NA | NA | CASSVGLGKSGGYTF | TGTGCCAGCAGCGTAGGACTAGGAAAGTCGGGCGGCTACACCTTC
TRBJ2-7 | TRBV4-3 | NA | NA | CASSHRQAPYEQYF | TGCGCCAGCAGCCATCGCCAGGCCCCCTACGAGCAGTACTTC
TRBJ2-3 | TRBV7-9 | NA | NA | CASGTGDTQYF | TGTGCCAGCGGTACCGGAGATACGCAGTATTTT
TRBJ1-3 | TRBV18 | NA | NA | CATNTGGFGNTIYF | TGTGCCACCAACACGGGGGGCTTCGGAAACACCATATATTTT
TRBJ1-5 | TRBV7-2 | NA | TRBD1 | CASSQMDRGGNQPQHF | TGTGCCAGCAGCCAGATGGACAGGGGAGGCAATCAGCCCCAGCATTTT
TRBJ2-5 | TRBV12-3/TRBV12-4 | NA | NA | CASSLRETQYF | TGTGCCAGCAGTTTGCGGGAGACCCAGTACTTC
TRBJ1-1 | TRBV7-2 | NA | NA | CACGQPMNTEAFF | TGTGCCTGCGGACAGCCCATGAACACTGAAGCTTTCTTT
TRBJ1-5 | TRBV19 | NA | TRBD1 | CASGTDYSNQPQHF | TGTGCCAGCGGGACAGACTATAGCAATCAGCCCCAGCATTTT
TRBJ1-2 | TRBV6-5 | few | TRBD1 | CASSTPGQTIYGYTF | TGTGCCAGCAGTACCCCGGGACAGACGATCTATGGCTACACCTTC
TRBJ1-2 | TRBV9 | NA | NA | CASSVGRQDYGYTF | TGTGCCAGCAGCGTAGGGAGGCAGGACTATGGCTACACCTTC
TRBJ2-2 | TRBV19 | NA | TRBD1 | CAISQGDKNTGELFF | TGTGCCATTAGCCAGGGGGATAAGAACACCGGGGAGCTGTTTTTT
TRBJ2-5 | TRBV7-2 | NA | TRBD2 | CASSFTAGGKETQYF | TGTGCCAGCAGCTTCACAGCGGGGGGCAAAGAGACCCAGTACTTC
TRBJ1-3 | TRBV5-1 | NA | TRBD1 | CASRPTGDGNTIYF | TGCGCCAGCAGGCCAACAGGGGACGGAAACACCATATATTTT
TRBJ2-7 | TRBV4-3 | NA | NA | CASSQDHSLGYEQYF | TGCGCCAGCAGCCAAGATCACAGTTTAGGCTACGAGCAGTACTTC
TRBJ2-7 | TRBV29-1 | NA | TRBD2 | CSVDGLAGDYEQYF | TGCAGCGTTGACGGACTAGCGGGGGACTACGAGCAGTACTTC
TRBJ2-1 | TRBV18 | NA | TRBD2 | CASLPGTSGGASGEQFF | TGTGCCAGCTTACCCGGGACTAGCGGGGGGGCCTCCGGTGAGCAGTTCTTC
TRBJ2-2 | TRBV28 | NA | TRBD1 | CASRGQGMNTGELFF | TGTGCCAGCAGAGGACAGGGGATGAACACCGGGGAGCTGTTTTTT
TRBJ1-1 | TRBV12-2 | few | NA | CASRSKWDREGPEAFF | TGTGCAAGTCGCTCAAAATGGGACAGGGAGGGTCCTGAAGCTTTCTTT
TRBJ1-1 | TRBV7-7 | NA | NA | CASSLSTLGAFF | TGTGCCAGCAGCTTATCGACGCTAGGAGCTTTCTTT
TRBJ2-7 | TRBV6-2/TRBV6-3 | NA | TRBD1 | CASSRGDRSSYEQYF | TGTGCCAGCAGTAGAGGGGACAGAAGCTCCTACGAGCAGTACTTC
TRBJ2-3 | TRBV30 | NA | TRBD2 | CAWGLAGGTDTQYF | TGTGCCTGGGGCCTAGCGGGGGGCACAGATACGCAGTATTTT
TRBJ2-7 | TRBV5-6 | once | TRBD1 | CASSLWPGTGWYEQYF | TGTGCCAGCAGCCTATGGCCCGGGACAGGGTGGTACGAGCAGTACTTC
TRBJ2-3 | TRBV24-1 | NA | TRBD2 | CATWEGNTQYF | TGTGCCACCTGGGAGGGGAATACGCAGTATTTT
TRBJ2-1 | TRBV29-1 | NA | NA | CSAGFQRSHNEQFF | TGCAGCGCTGGTTTCCAGCGGAGTCACAATGAGCAGTTCTTC
TRBJ2-7 | TRBV30 | NA | NA | CAWSRPEAAYEQYF | TGTGCCTGGAGCCGCCCCGAGGCCGCCTACGAGCAGTACTTC
TRBJ2-2 | TRBV5-1 | NA | NA | CASSRQTNTGELFF | TGCGCCAGCAGCCGCCAAACAAACACCGGGGAGCTGTTTTTT
TRBJ1-2 | TRBV7-8 | once | NA | CASSKTGGLSGYGYTF | TGTGCCAGCAGTAAAACCGGGGGGCTTTCGGGCTATGGCTACACCTTC
TRBJ1-4 | TRBV3-1/TRBV3-2 | NA | NA | CASSQDLRRSGTNEKLFF | TGTGCCAGCAGCCAAGATTTGCGGAGGTCCGGGACTAATGAAAAACTGTTTTTT
TRBJ1-1 | TRBV29-1 | once | NA | CSVARDARSRGTEAFF | TGCAGCGTTGCCCGGGACGCCCGGAGCCGGGGGACTGAAGCTTTCTTT
TRBJ2-5 | TRBV11-2 | NA | TRBD2 | CASSSTSGVTETQYF | TGTGCCAGCAGCTCCACTAGCGGGGTCACAGAGACCCAGTACTTC
TRBJ1-1 | TRBV29-1 | NA | TRBD1 | CSVIPQGAHTEAFF | TGCAGCGTCATTCCACAGGGGGCCCACACTGAAGCTTTCTTT
TRBJ2-2 | TRBV10-3 | NA | TRBD2 | CAIRSSGENTGELFF | TGTGCCATCAGATCTAGCGGGGAAAACACCGGGGAGCTGTTTTTT
TRBJ2-1 | TRBV5-6 | NA | TRBD2 | CASSVAGVTNEQFF | TGTGCCAGCAGCGTGGCGGGAGTGACCAATGAGCAGTTCTTC
TRBJ1-4 | TRBV19 | once | NA | CASSIDRRYREKLFF | TGTGCCAGTAGTATAGATCGCCGGTATCGCGAAAAACTGTTTTTT
TRBJ2-3 | TRBV10-3 | few | TRBD2 | CAISELAGDTQYF | TGTGCCATCAGTGAACTAGCGGGGGATACGCAGTATTTT
TRBJ2-2 | TRBV11-2 | NA | TRBD2 | CASSVDKAGGPGELFF | TGTGCCAGCAGCGTGGATAAGGCGGGAGGGCCCGGGGAGCTGTTTTTT
TRBJ2-7 | TRBV19 | NA | NA | CASSEQGLQYEQYF | TGTGCCAGTAGCGAGCAGGGCTTACAGTACGAGCAGTACTTC
TRBJ1-5 | TRBV4-3 | NA | TRBD1 | CASSRSWAGGQPQHF | TGCGCCAGCAGCCGTAGCTGGGCAGGGGGACAGCCCCAGCATTTT
TRBJ2-3 | TRBV3-1/TRBV3-2 | NA | NA | CASSQDWGKDTQYF | TGTGCCAGCAGCCAAGATTGGGGCAAGGATACGCAGTATTTT
TRBJ1-5 | TRBV6-2/TRBV6-3 | NA | NA | CASSYVQGSITHYSNQPQHF | TGTGCCAGCAGTTACGTACAGGGCTCGATTACCCATTATAGCAATCAGCCCCAGCATTTT
TRBJ1-2 | TRBV4-2 | NA | NA | CASSQGSAGDYGYTF | TGTGCCAGCAGCCAAGGGTCGGCGGGGGACTATGGCTACACCTTC
TRBJ1-2 | TRBV3-1/TRBV3-2 | NA | NA | CASSHPGTINYGYTF | TGTGCCAGCAGCCATCCAGGGACAATTAACTATGGCTACACCTTC
TRBJ2-5 | TRBV5-4 | NA | TRBD1 | CASSLGRGRTQETQYF | TGTGCCAGCAGCTTGGGCAGGGGGCGAACCCAAGAGACCCAGTACTTC
TRBJ2-7 | TRBV5-1 | NA | NA | CASSFAGRGSSYEQYF | TGCGCCAGCAGCTTTGCAGGCAGGGGATCCTCCTACGAGCAGTACTTC
TRBJ2-5 | TRBV27 | NA | TRBD2 | CASSPDPGGETQYF | TGTGCCAGCAGTCCTGACCCGGGAGGGGAGACCCAGTACTTC
TRBJ1-2 | TRBV27 | NA | NA | CASSLSGGNAYGYTF | TGTGCCAGCAGTTTATCAGGGGGTAATGCCTATGGCTACACCTTC
TRBJ2-6 | TRBV30 | NA | NA | CAWSPFSGANVLTF | TGTGCCTGGAGTCCTTTCTCTGGGGCCAACGTCCTGACTTTC
TRBJ1-2 | TRBV18 | NA | NA | CASSGQDPYGYTF | TGTGCCAGCTCGGGACAAGATCCCTATGGCTACACCTTC
TRBJ1-2 | TRBV28 | NA | NA | CASSQRVDYGYTF | TGTGCCAGTTCTCAGCGGGTGGACTATGGCTACACCTTC
TRBJ2-7 | TRBV7-2 | once | TRBD1 | CASSQGDREGEQYF | TGTGCCAGCAGCCAGGGGGACAGGGAGGGCGAGCAGTACTTC
TRBJ2-6 | TRBV2 | NA | NA | CASSRSPGQSFSGANVLTF | TGTGCCAGCAGTCGAAGTCCGGGACAAAGTTTCTCTGGGGCCAACGTCCTGACTTTC